The 20 T cell receptor beta chains given below trace back to one sample, sequenced in a study of regulatory and conventional T cells in RAG deficiency. Repertoires were generated with immunoSEQ multiplex PCR, while TCRdb's copy carries only in-frame clones and drops some. This table has about 46,000 clones, about nine tenths appearing once. The sorted conventional CD4+ T cells were CD25-low and CD127-high, with genomic DNA sequenced. The data were also submitted as part of a second study, on regulatory T cells. That work adds: Primers: 52 TRBV forward and 13 TRBJ reverse.

Material for sequencing was CD4+ effector T cells sorted from blood. The receptors were gathered from a human donor in good health.

The chain joins TRBV9 to TRBJ2-6; D is unresolved. V lost 4 bases and J lost 0, with 11 bases in between. CDR1 is SGDLS and CDR2 is YYNGEE in the germline V gene. The CDR3 contains 16 residues. The CDR3 protein is CASSPYYGSGANVLTF. CDR3 DNA: TGTGCCAGCAGCCCTTATTATGGCTCTGGGGCCAACGTCCTGACTTTC.

The rearrangement links TRBV7-3 to TRBJ1-6; D is undetermined. The length of the CDR3 is 15 residues. Germline lookup yields CDR1 SGHTA and CDR2 FQGTGA. Between the trimmed V and J ends, which lost 2 bases and 7 bases, there was a span of 12 bases. The CDR3 nucleotides read TGTGCCAGCAGCTTAGGGTTTCAGAGAAATTCACCCCTCCACTTT. This translates into CASSLGFQRNSPLHF. The entire variable domain, with the rest obtained from reference TRBV7-3 and TRBJ1-6, is as follows: GAGVSQTPSNKVTEKGKYVELRCDPISGHTALYWYRQSLGQGPEFLIYFQGTGAADDSGLPNDRFFAVRPEGSVSTLKIQRTERGDSAVYLCASSLGFQRNSPLHFGNGTRLTVT.

The genes are TRBV30 and TRBJ2-1, with D possibly being TRBD2 (5 bases). Germline CDR1 GTSNPN, CDR2 SVGIG (reference sequence). This CDR3 comprises 14 residues. The germline V and J ends were trimmed by 3 bases and 0 bases, with 9 bases remaining between them. In nucleotides, the CDR3 is TGTGCCTGGAGAGCGGTGAGCTCCTACAATGAGCAGTTCTTC. Amino acid sequence: CAWRAVSSYNEQFF.

This clone was counted a single time. The chain carries TRBV4-2 and TRBJ2-1, with 8 positions matching TRBD2. The CDR3 has 17 amino acids. Germline V gene sequence: CDR1 LGHNA, CDR2 YNFKEQ. V gave up 2 bases and J gave up 3 bases; unmatched junction bases: 9. In nucleotides, the CDR3 is TGTGCCAGCAGCCAACTCGGTAGCGGGGCCCGCTACAATGAGCAGTTCTTC. Translating it yields CASSQLGSGARYNEQFF.

This chain uses TRBV7-3 with TRBJ1-1, with TRBD1 as a possible D gene (5 bases). Germline V CDR1 and CDR2: SGHTA, FQGTGA. The CDR3 length is 17 residues. Between the trimmed V and J ends, which lost 1 base and 3 bases, there was a span of 18 bases. The DNA for the CDR3 is TGTGCCAGCAGCTTAAATGGTGGACGTCCAGGGTACACTGAAGCTTTCTTT. Protein: CASSLNGGRPGYTEAFF.

The chain carries TRBV7-9 and TRBJ2-6; D may be TRBD1 or TRBD2 (7 bases each). This CDR3 comprises 15 residues. Germline V lookup: CDR1 SEHNR, CDR2 FQNEAQ (reference sequence). V dropped 8 bases and J dropped 2 bases, with 13 bases sitting between them. Here the CDR3 reads CASGGGGTGANVLTF. CDR3 in DNA: TGTGCCAGCGGGGGAGGGGGCACTGGGGCCAACGTCCTGACTTTC.

The table lists this clone with a count of one. The chain carries TRBV14 and TRBJ2-1; TRBD2 matches 13 bases. Germline loops: CDR1 SGHDN, CDR2 FVKESK. J was trimmed by 12 bases and V by 0 bases; bases with no gene match: 11. The CDR3 is 17 amino acids. The CDR3 region is CASSQDRGGLAGSVQFF. CDR3 coding DNA: TGTGCCAGCAGCCAAGATAGGGGGGGACTAGCGGGATCTGTGCAGTTCTTC.

The chain links TRBV7-4 to TRBJ2-5; 11 bases match TRBD1. Trimming cost V 6 bases and J 1 base; bases outside gene matches: 19. Germline CDR1 is SGHVT and CDR2 is SQSDAQ. This CDR3 is built from 20 residues. The CDR3 DNA reads as TGTGCCAGCAGTTCTCCTGAAGGGACAGGGGGGGAGGACCCCCAAGAGACCCAGTACTTC. This gives the protein CASSSPEGTGGEDPQETQYF.

This clone was observed a few times. The rearrangement uses TRBV5-1 and TRBJ1-5; 8 bases match TRBD1. V shed 0 bases, J shed 2 bases, and the junction held 1 base outside the gene matches. CDR1 and CDR2 from the germline V gene are SGHRS and YFSETQ. The CDR3 has 15 residues. CDR3 in DNA: TGCGCCAGCAGCTTGGAGGACAGGGGCAATCAGCCCCAGCATTTT. This sequence encodes CASSLEDRGNQPQHF.

Concerning this clone: The CDR3 end shows no conserved phenylalanine or tryptophan, and so a read error is likely. The limits of the CDR3 on the DNA are not certain, so only TCRdb's listed CDR3 is given. The J gene is TRBJ1-2, the V gene TRBV27; TRBD1, as called in the table, went unchecked against the DNA. Germline V gives CDR1 MNHEY, CDR2 SMNVEV (reference sequence). The CDR3 extends over 10 residues, inclusive of both ends. CDR3 sequence reads: CASSMDRHEI.

V is TRBV6-6 and J is TRBJ2-7, with TRBD1 matching 7 bases. Losses at the gene ends were 6 bases for V and 0 bases for J; bases not matched to a gene: 8. The CDR3 has 15 amino acids. The V gene's germline CDR1 is MNHNY and CDR2 SVGAGI (reference sequence). CDR3 bases: TGTGCCAGCAGACACCGGGACAGCCACTCCTACGAGCAGTACTTC. Protein product: CASRHRDSHSYEQYF.

This rearrangement joins TRBV7-9 to TRBJ2-2; tentative D call: TRBD2 (7 bases). In germline, CDR1 is SEHNR, CDR2 FQNEAQ (reference sequence). V dropped 1 base and J dropped 1 base, with 19 bases sitting between them. CDR3 length equals 19 residues. As DNA, the CDR3 is TGTGCCAGCAGCTTAGGACAGGTTCGGGGGGCGGTGAACACCGGGGAGCTGTTTTTT. It is translated as CASSLGQVRGAVNTGELFF.

V is TRBV19 and J is TRBJ1-1, with a possible D match to TRBD1 (5 bases). Germline CDR1 is LNHDA and CDR2 is SQIVND (reference sequence). V lost 6 bases and J 6 bases, leaving 20 bases between the germline ends. The CDR3 sequence is 15 residues long. Here the CDR3 reads CASSTILGGGPEAFF. CDR3 nucleotides: TGTGCCAGTAGCACTATCCTTGGGGGAGGCCCTGAAGCTTTCTTT. The full variable domain, in which reference TRBV19 and TRBJ1-1 provide the parts outside the CDR3, is DGGITQSPKYLFRKEGQNVTLSCEQNLNHDAMYWYRQDPGQGLRLIYYSQIVNDFQKGDIAEGYSVSREKKESFPLTVTSAQKNPTAFYLCASSTILGGGPEAFFGQGTRLTVV.

The chain recombines TRBV7-2 with TRBJ2-7; maybe TRBD1 (5 bases). The CDR3 extends over 14 amino acids. Trimming took 1 base from V and 2 from J, leaving 9 bases between them. The germline V gene has CDR1 SGHTA and CDR2 FQGNSA. The chain's CDR3 is CASSLESGPYEQYF. The CDR3 DNA follows: TGTGCCAGCAGCTTAGAATCAGGGCCCTACGAGCAGTACTTC.

This clone has only a few counts. The chain combines TRBV19 with TRBJ1-2; D is unclear. Looked up from germline, CDR1 is LNHDA and CDR2 is SQIVND (reference sequence). The CDR3 extends over 9 amino acids. V lost 8 bases, J lost 8 bases, and 6 bases lay in between. As DNA, the CDR3 is TGTGCCAGTCATGTCGGCTACACCTTC. It encodes CASHVGYTF.

This chain uses TRBV18 with TRBJ2-3, with a possible D match to TRBD2 (6 bases). CDR1 is KGHSH, CDR2 LQKENI, per germline. Trimming left V 0 bases short and J 1 base short, with 11 bases between. This CDR3 contains 16 residues. In DNA, the CDR3 is TGTGCCAGCTCACCACCGATGACGGGGGGCACAGATACGCAGTATTTT. It yields the protein CASSPPMTGGTDTQYF.

The chain recombines TRBV7-2 with TRBJ1-6, with 8 positions matching TRBD1. CDR3 size: 16 residues. V lost 2 bases and J lost 7; bases outside the gene matches: 7. CDR1 is SGHTA, CDR2 FQGNSA, per germline. This CDR3 is CASSLWSTGGNSPLHF. The CDR3 DNA is TGTGCCAGCAGCTTATGGAGTACAGGGGGAAATTCACCCCTCCACTTT.

V usage is TRBV18 and J usage is TRBJ1-2; no firm D call. CDR1 is KGHSH and CDR2 is LQKENI in the germline V gene. The CDR3 consists of 14 residues. Trimming stripped 3 bases from V and 7 bases from J, with 15 bases between. In DNA, the CDR3 is TGTGCCAGCTCACCCGGTACAGACGTGGCTGGCTACACCTTC. Translation gives CASSPGTDVAGYTF.

V and J are TRBV30 and TRBJ1-1, with TRBD1 as a possible D gene (6 bases). This CDR3 contains 17 residues. CDR1 GTSNPN and CDR2 SVGIG come from the germline V gene (reference sequence). V lost 0 bases to trimming and J lost 5 bases, with 22 bases between them. The CDR3 region is CAWSVFITWGRGTEAFF. The CDR3 DNA reads as TGTGCCTGGAGTGTCTTCATCACCTGGGGGAGGGGGACTGAAGCTTTCTTT.

The gene calls are TRBV7-9 and TRBJ2-1; TRBD2 aligns across 11 bases. This CDR3 region has 16 residues. Trimming took 2 bases from V and 9 from J; bases not matched to a gene: 9. Germline lookup yields CDR1 SEHNR and CDR2 FQNEAQ (reference sequence). CDR3: CASSLRLAGGSGEQFF. CDR3 nucleotide sequence: TGTGCCAGCAGCTTACGCCTAGCGGGAGGTTCCGGTGAGCAGTTCTTC. The full variable domain, in which reference TRBV7-9 and TRBJ2-1 provide the parts outside the CDR3, is DTGVSQNPRHKITKRGQNVTFRCDPISEHNRLYWYRQTLGQGPEFLTYFQNEAQLEKSRLLSDRFSAERPKGSFSTLEIQRTEQGDSAMYLCASSLRLAGGSGEQFFGPGTRLTVL.